This TCR beta chain was recorded in a study of resident and recirculating memory T cells in vitiligo. Assay: immunoSEQ multiplex PCR; the TCRdb copy retains only in-frame clones and omits some. The profile shows 60,000 to 80,000 clones, more than 85% of them singletons. Specimen: blood. The receptor was isolated from a male donor with vitiligo.

CDR3 in amino acids: CASSLASYEQYF. Here the CDR3 DNA reads TGTGCCAGCAGTTTGGCCTCCTACGAGCAGTACTTC. The chain carries TRBV28 and TRBJ2-7, with D hard to call. Per germline, CDR1 MDHEN and CDR2 SYDVKM. The V gene lost 3 bases and the J gene lost 0 bases, with 3 bases spanning the gap. The CDR3 consists of 12 residues.